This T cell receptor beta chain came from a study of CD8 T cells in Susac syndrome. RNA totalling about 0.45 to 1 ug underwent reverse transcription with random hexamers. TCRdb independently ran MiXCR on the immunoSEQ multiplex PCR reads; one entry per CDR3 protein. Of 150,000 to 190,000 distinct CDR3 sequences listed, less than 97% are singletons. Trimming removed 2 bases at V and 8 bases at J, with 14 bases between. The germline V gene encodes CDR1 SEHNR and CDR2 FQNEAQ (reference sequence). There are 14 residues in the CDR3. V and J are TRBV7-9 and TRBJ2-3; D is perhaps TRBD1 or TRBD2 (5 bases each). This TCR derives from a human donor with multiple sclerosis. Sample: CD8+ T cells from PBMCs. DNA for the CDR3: TGTGCCAGCAGCTTAATTGGGGGTCTGGGTACGCAGTATTTT. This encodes CASSLIGGLGTQYF.